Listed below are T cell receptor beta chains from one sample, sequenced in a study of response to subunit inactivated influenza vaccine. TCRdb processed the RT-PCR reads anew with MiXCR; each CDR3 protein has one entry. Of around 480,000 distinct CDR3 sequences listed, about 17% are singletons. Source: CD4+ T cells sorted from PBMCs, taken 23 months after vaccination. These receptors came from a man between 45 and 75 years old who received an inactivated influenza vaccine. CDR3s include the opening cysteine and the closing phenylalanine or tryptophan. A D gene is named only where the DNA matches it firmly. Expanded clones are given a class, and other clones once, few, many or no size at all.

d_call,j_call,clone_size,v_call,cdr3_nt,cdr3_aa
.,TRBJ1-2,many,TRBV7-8,TGTGCCAGCAGCTTGAACAGAGATGGCTACACCTTC,CASSLNRDGYTF
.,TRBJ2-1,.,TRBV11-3,TGTGCCAGCAGCTTAGACCCCGCCTTCGATGAGCAGTTCTTC,CASSLDPAFDEQFF
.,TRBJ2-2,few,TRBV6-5,TGTGCCAGCAGTTACCCTGGAATAGCCGGGGAGCTGTTTTTT,CASSYPGIAGELFF
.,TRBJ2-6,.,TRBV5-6,TGTGCCAGCAGGTTCTCTGGGGCCAACGTCCTGACTTTC,CASRFSGANVLTF
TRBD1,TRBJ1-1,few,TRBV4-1,TGCGCCAGCAGCAAACAGGGACAGGTGAACACTGAAGCTTTCTTT,CASSKQGQVNTEAFF
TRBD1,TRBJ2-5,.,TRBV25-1,TGTGCCAGCAGTGGGCCCCGGACAGGGGTCAGAGAGACCCAGTACTTC,CASSGPRTGVRETQYF
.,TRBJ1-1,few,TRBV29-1,TGCAGCGTTCGGGGCGAGTGGGGGAACACTGAAGCTTTCTTT,CSVRGEWGNTEAFF
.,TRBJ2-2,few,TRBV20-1,TGCAGTGCTAGCCCTGATAACACCGGGGAGCTGTTTTTT,CSASPDNTGELFF
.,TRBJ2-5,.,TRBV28,TGTGCCAGCAGGGGTCGTACAGAGACCCAGTACTTC,CASRGRTETQYF
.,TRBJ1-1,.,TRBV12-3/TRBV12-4,TGTGCCAGCAGTTCCTCGACTTGGACTGAAGCTTTCTTT,CASSSSTWTEAFF
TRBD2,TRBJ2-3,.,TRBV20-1,TGCAGTGCTAGAGCACCGACTAGCGGGGGGACAACAGATACGCAGTATTTT,CSARAPTSGGTTDTQYF
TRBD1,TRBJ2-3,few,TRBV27,TGTGCCAGCAGTCGGGGACAGGCACTAGGTACGCAGTATTTT,CASSRGQALGTQYF
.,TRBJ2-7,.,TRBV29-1,TGCAGCGTTGAAGATCCGGGACCTCCTTACGAGCAGTACTTC,CSVEDPGPPYEQYF
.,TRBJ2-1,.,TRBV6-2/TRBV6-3,TGTGCCAGCAGTGGGGCGGGACTCATATACAATGAGCAGTTCTTC,CASSGAGLIYNEQFF
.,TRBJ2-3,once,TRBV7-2,TGTGCCAGCAGCTCCAGGTGGTGTACGCAGTATTTT,CASSSRWCTQYF
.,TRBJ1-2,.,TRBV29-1,TGCAGCGTTCAAAGGTGGTCAGACTATGGCTACACCTTC,CSVQRWSDYGYTF